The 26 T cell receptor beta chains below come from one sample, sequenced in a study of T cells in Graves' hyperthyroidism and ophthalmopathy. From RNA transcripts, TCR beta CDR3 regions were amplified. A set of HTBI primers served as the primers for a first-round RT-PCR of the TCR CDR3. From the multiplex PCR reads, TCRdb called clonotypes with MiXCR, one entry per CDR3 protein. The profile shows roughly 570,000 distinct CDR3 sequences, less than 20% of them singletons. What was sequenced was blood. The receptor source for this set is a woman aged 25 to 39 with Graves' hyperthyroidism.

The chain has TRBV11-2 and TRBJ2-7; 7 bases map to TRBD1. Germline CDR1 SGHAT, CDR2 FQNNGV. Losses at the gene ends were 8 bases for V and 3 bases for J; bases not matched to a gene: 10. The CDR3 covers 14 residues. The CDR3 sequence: CASSHRGRNYEQYF. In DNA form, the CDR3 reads TGTGCCAGCTCTCACAGGGGCCGAAACTACGAGCAGTACTTC.

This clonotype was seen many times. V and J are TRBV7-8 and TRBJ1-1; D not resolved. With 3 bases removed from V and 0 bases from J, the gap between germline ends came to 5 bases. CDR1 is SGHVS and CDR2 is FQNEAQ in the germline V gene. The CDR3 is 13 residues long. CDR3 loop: CASSFRMNTEAFF. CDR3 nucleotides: TGTGCCAGCAGCTTTCGCATGAACACTGAAGCTTTCTTT.

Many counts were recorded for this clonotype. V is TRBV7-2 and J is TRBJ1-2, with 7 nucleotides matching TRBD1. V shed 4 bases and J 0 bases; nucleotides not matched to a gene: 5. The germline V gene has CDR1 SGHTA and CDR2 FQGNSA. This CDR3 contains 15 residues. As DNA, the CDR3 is TGTGCCAGCAGCTCAGAGGGGGCTGCTAACTATGGCTACACCTTC. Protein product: CASSSEGAANYGYTF.

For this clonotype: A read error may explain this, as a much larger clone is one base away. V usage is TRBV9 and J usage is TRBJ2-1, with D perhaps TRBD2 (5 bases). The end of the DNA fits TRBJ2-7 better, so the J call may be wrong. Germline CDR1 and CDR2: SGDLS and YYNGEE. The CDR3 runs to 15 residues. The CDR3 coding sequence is TGTGCCAGCAGCACAGCGGTTAACTCCTACAATGAGCAGTACTTC. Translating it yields CASSTAVNSYNEQYF.

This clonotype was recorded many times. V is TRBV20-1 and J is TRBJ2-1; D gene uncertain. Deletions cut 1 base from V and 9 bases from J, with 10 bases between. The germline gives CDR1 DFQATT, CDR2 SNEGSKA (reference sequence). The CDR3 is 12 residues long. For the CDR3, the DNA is TGCAGTGCTAGAGGTCGAGCGTTTGAGCAGTTCTTC. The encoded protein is CSARGRAFEQFF.

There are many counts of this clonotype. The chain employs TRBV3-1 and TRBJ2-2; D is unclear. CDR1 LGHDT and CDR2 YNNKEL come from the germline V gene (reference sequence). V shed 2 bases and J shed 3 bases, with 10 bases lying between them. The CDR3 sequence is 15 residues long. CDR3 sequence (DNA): TGTGCCAGCAGCCAACCATCTTTGCACACCGGGGAGCTGTTTTTT. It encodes CASSQPSLHTGELFF.

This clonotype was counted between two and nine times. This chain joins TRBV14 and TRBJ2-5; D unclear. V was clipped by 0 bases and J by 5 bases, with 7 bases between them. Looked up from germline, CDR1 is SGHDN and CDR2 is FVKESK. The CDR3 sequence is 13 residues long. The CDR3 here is CASSQDVAETQYF. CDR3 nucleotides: TGTGCCAGCAGCCAAGATGTGGCGGAGACCCAGTACTTC.

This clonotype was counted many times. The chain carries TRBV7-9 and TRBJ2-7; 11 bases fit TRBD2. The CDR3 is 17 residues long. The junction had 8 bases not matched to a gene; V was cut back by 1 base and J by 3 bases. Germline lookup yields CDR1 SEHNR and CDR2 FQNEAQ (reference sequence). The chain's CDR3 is CASSLVPGLADSYEQYF. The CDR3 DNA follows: TGTGCCAGCAGCTTAGTACCGGGACTAGCGGACAGCTACGAGCAGTACTTC.

CDR3 protein: CASSFFGRGAGELFF. CDR3 nucleotides: TGTGCCAGCAGCTTCTTCGGCAGGGGGGCCGGGGAGCTGTTTTTT. The rearrangement uses TRBV11-2 and TRBJ2-2; a possible D gene is TRBD1 (7 bases). V lost 3 bases, J lost 6 bases, and 14 bases lay in between. The germline V gene encodes CDR1 SGHAT and CDR2 FQNNGV. The CDR3 is 15 amino acids.

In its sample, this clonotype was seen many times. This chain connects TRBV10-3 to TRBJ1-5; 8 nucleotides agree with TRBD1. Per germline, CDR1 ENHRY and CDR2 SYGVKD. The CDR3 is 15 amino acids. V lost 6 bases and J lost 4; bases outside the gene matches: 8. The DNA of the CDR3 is TGTGCCATCAGCGCCGGGACAGGTGATAATCAGCCCCAGCATTTT. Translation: CAISAGTGDNQPQHF.

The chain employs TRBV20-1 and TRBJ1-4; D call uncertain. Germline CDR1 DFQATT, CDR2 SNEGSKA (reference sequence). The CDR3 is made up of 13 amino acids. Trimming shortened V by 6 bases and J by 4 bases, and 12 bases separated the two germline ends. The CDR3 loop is CSAPLADNEKLFF. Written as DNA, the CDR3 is TGCAGTGCCCCCCTGGCGGATAATGAAAAACTGTTTTTT.

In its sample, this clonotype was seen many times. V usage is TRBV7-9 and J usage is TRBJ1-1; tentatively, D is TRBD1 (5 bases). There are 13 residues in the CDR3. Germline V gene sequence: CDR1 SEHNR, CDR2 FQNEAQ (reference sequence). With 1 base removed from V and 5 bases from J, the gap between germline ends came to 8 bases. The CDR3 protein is CASSLVGQTEAFF. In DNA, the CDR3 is TGTGCCAGCAGCTTAGTGGGGCAGACTGAAGCTTTCTTT.

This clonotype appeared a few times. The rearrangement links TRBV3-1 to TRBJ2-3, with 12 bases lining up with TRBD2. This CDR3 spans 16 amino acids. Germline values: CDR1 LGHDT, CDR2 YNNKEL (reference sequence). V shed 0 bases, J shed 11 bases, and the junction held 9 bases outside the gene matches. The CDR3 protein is CASSQELGLAGSGQYF. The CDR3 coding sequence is TGTGCCAGCAGCCAAGAGCTTGGACTAGCGGGATCTGGGCAGTATTTT.

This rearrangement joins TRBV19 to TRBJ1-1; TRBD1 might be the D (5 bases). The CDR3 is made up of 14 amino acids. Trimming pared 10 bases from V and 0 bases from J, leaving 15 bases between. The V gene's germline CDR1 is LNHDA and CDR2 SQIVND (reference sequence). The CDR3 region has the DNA TGTGCCACCCTTCAGGGAGGCCTGAACACTGAAGCTTTCTTT. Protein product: CATLQGGLNTEAFF.

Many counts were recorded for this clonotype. The chain's CDR3 is CAWSVDPSGQPQHF. As DNA, the CDR3 is TGTGCCTGGAGTGTAGACCCCTCGGGTCAGCCCCAGCATTTT. The chain employs TRBV30 and TRBJ1-5, with no clear D. The CDR3 runs to 14 residues. V lost 0 bases, J lost 6 bases, and 12 bases lay in between. The germline V gene has CDR1 GTSNPN and CDR2 SVGIG (reference sequence).

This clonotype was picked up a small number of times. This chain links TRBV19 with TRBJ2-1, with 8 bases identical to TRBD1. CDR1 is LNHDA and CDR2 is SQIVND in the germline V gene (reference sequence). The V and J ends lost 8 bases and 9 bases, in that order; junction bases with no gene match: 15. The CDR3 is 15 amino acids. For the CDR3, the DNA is TGTGCCAGTGCCCAGCACGGGACAGGCGACCTTGAGCAGTTCTTC. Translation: CASAQHGTGDLEQFF.

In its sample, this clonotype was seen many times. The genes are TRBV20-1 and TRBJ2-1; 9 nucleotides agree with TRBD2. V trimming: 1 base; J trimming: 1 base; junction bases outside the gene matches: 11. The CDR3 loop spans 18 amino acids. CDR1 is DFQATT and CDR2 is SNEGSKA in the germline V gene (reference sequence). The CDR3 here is CSARGGGSGGQSYNEQFF. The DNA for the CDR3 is TGCAGTGCTAGAGGTGGAGGTAGCGGGGGACAGTCCTACAATGAGCAGTTCTTC.

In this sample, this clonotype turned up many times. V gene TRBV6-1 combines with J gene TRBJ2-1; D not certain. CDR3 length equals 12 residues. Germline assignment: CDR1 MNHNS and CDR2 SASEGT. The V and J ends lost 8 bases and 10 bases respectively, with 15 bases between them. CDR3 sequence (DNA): TGTGCCAGCGCGCACTCGGAAAACGAGCAGTTCTTC. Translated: CASAHSENEQFF.

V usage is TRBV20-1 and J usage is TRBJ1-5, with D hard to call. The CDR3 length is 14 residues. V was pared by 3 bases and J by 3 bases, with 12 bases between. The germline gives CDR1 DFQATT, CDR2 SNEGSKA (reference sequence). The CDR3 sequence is CSASGGRINQPQHF. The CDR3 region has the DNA TGCAGTGCTAGTGGTGGCAGGATCAATCAGCCCCAGCATTTT.

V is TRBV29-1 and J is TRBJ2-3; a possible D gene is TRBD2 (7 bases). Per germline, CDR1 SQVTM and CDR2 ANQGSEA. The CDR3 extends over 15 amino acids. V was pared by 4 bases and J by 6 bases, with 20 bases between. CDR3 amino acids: CSVGGPGGFLDTQYF. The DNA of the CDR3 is TGCAGCGTTGGGGGACCGGGGGGCTTCTTGGATACGCAGTATTTT.

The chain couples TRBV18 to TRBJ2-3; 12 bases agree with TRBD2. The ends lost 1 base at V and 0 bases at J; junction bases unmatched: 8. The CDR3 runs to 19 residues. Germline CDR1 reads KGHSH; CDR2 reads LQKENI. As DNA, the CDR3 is TGTGCCAGCTCACCACGGAGAACTAGCGGGGGGACTAGCACAGATACGCAGTATTTT. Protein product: CASSPRRTSGGTSTDTQYF. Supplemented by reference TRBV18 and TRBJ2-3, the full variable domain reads NAGVMQNPRHLVRRRGQEARLRCSPMKGHSHVYWYRQLPEEGLKFMVYLQKENIIDESGMPKERFSAEFPKEGPSILRIQQVVRGDSAAYFCASSPRRTSGGTSTDTQYFGPGTRLTVL.

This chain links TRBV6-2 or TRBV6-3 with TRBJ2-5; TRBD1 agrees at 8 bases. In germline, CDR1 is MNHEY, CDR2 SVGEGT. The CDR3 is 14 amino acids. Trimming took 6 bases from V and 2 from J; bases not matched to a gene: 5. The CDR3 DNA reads TGTGCCAGCAGGAGACAGGGGCCTCAAGAGACCCAGTACTTC. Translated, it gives CASRRQGPQETQYF.

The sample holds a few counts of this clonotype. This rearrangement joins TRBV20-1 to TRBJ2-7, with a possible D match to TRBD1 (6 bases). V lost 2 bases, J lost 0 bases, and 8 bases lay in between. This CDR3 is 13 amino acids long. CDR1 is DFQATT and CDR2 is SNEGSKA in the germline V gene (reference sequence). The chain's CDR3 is CSARQGSSYEQYF. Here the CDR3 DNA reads TGCAGTGCTAGACAGGGGAGCTCCTACGAGCAGTACTTC.

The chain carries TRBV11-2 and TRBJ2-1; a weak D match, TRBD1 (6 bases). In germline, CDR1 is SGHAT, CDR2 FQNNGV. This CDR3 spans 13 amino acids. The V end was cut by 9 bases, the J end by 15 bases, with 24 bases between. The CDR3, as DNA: TGTGCCAGTAGTACCTCCTCCAGGGGAAATCGGTTCTTC. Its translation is CASSTSSRGNRFF.

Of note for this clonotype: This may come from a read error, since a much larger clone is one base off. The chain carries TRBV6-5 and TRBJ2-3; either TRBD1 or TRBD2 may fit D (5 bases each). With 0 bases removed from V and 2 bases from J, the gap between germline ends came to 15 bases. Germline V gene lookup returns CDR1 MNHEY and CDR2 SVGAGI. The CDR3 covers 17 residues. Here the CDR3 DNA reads TGTGCCAGCAGTTACTCGATCCGGGGCAGAAACACAGATACGCAGTATTTT. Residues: CASSYSIRGRNTDTQYF.

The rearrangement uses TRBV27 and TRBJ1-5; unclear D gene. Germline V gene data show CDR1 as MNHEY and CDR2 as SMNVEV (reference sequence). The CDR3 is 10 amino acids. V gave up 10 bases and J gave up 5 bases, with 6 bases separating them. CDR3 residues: CATGYQPQHF. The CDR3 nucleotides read TGTGCCACCGGGTATCAGCCCCAGCATTTT.